This passage covers 12 T cell receptor beta chains from one sample sequenced in a study of OX40 agonist ivuxolimab in advanced cancers. Generated by immunoSEQ multiplex PCR, the TCRdb table keeps only in-frame clones and is missing some. This sample yields some 99,000 clones, of which around 88% are seen a single time; roughly 0.5% belongs to the top ten. The sample consisted of CD4+ or CD8+ T cells sorted from blood, taken in a trial of the OX40 agonist ivuxolimab. The receptor source for this set is an adult with an advanced solid tumor such as melanoma, head and neck, liver or kidney cancer.

The chain employs TRBV18 and TRBJ1-2; D is unresolved. The length of the CDR3 is 15 residues. CDR1 and CDR2 from the germline V gene are KGHSH and LQKENI. Trimming cost V 3 bases and J 4 bases, with 15 bases left between them. CDR3 region: CASSPLEEWGYGYTF. In nucleotides, the CDR3 is TGTGCCAGCTCACCCTTGGAGGAATGGGGCTATGGCTACACCTTC.

The chain has TRBV28 and TRBJ1-5, with D hard to call. V gave up 7 bases and J gave up 3 bases, with 19 bases separating them. The CDR3 totals 16 residues. Germline values: CDR1 MDHEN, CDR2 SYDVKM. The CDR3 DNA reads TGTGCCAGCATCTACCTGTCGGCTCGGGACAATCAGCCCCAGCATTTT. This translates into CASIYLSARDNQPQHF.

Concerning this clone: Given the absence of the conserved phenylalanine or tryptophan at the CDR3 end, a read error is likely. V usage is TRBV6-5 and J usage is TRBJ1-6; tentative D call: TRBD1 (6 bases). Trimming stripped 6 bases from V and 6 bases from J, with 12 bases between. There are 14 residues in the CDR3. CDR1 MNHEY and CDR2 SVGAGI come from the germline V gene. The CDR3 region is CASRRTVLNSPLHL. Here the CDR3 DNA reads TGTGCCAGCAGGAGGACAGTTCTTAATTCACCCCTCCACCTT.

This chain joins TRBV9 and TRBJ2-1; D ambiguous. This CDR3 has 15 amino acids. The V and J ends lost 2 bases and 2 bases respectively, with 11 bases between them. Germline V gene lookup returns CDR1 SGDLS and CDR2 YYNGEE. CDR3 sequence reads: CASSVGSGTYNEQFF. DNA of the CDR3: TGTGCCAGCAGCGTGGGTTCTGGAACCTACAATGAGCAGTTCTTC.

This chain connects TRBV9 to TRBJ2-7; 8 bases fit TRBD2. J gave up 3 bases and V 1 base, and 6 bases lay outside the gene matches. The germline CDR1 and CDR2 sequences are SGDLS and YYNGEE. CDR3 size: 15 residues. The CDR3 DNA reads as TGTGCCAGCAGCGTATCGGGGGGGAGCGACTACGAGCAGTACTTC. Its translation: CASSVSGGSDYEQYF.

This clone has only one observation. The chain recombines TRBV5-1 with TRBJ1-4; 8 bases are a match to TRBD1. After removal of 2 bases from V and 6 bases from J, the junction contained 3 bases not matched to a gene. The germline CDR1 and CDR2 sequences are SGHRS and YFSETQ. This CDR3 has 14 amino acids. CDR3 sequence: CASSFGQGYEKLFF. CDR3 coding DNA: TGCGCCAGCAGCTTCGGACAGGGTTATGAAAAACTGTTTTTT.

The gene calls are TRBV4-2 and TRBJ1-2; D may be TRBD1 (6 bases). CDR1 and CDR2 from the germline V gene are LGHNA and YNFKEQ. V lost 4 bases and J 8 bases, leaving 20 bases between the germline ends. The CDR3 has 15 residues. The CDR3 DNA follows: TGTGCCAGCAGCCTCTCCCCTGGGGGGGCGGACGGCTACACCTTC. Its translation: CASSLSPGGADGYTF.

A single count supports this clone. CDR3 DNA sequence: TGTGCCAGCTCACCGAGACAGGGCCGAGTGGCCTCTGGAAACACCATATATTTT. It specifies CASSPRQGRVASGNTIYF. This sequence joins TRBV18 and TRBJ1-3; 7 bases line up with TRBD1. This CDR3 region has 18 residues. V lost 3 bases to trimming and J lost 0 bases; unmatched junction nucleotides: 11. Germline V gene sequence: CDR1 KGHSH, CDR2 LQKENI.

The V call is TRBV7-3, the J call TRBJ2-2; D might be TRBD1 or TRBD2, each matching 6 bases. The CDR3 runs to 15 residues. The germline V gene has CDR1 SGHTA and CDR2 FQGTGA. Deletions cut 2 bases from V and 0 bases from J, with 7 bases between. CDR3 in amino acids: CASSLGGPNTGELFF. The CDR3 DNA is TGTGCCAGCAGCTTAGGGGGGCCGAACACCGGGGAGCTGTTTTTT.

This rearrangement joins TRBV5-1 to TRBJ1-1; TRBD1 is a possible D gene (5 bases). The germline V and J ends were trimmed by 3 bases and 3 bases, with 15 bases remaining between them. This CDR3 is built from 15 residues. Germline loops: CDR1 SGHRS, CDR2 YFSETQ. The DNA for the CDR3 is TGCGCCAGCAGCTCAACCACAGGTGGCCACACTGAAGCTTTCTTT. It encodes CASSSTTGGHTEAFF.

This clone showed up just a few times. This chain uses TRBV15 with TRBJ2-3; D possibly corresponds to TRBD1 (5 bases). The CDR3 loop spans 14 amino acids. Between the trimmed V and J ends, which lost 0 bases and 12 bases, there was a span of 16 bases. Germline V gene lookup returns CDR1 LNHNV and CDR2 YYDKDF (reference sequence). CDR3 protein: CATSRDLVGRGQYF. DNA for the CDR3: TGTGCCACCAGCAGAGACCTCGTGGGTAGGGGTCAGTATTTT.

This clone was seen more than once but under ten times. The chain carries TRBV7-3 and TRBJ2-2, with 10 nucleotides matching TRBD1. V trimming: 7 bases; J trimming: 3 bases; junction bases outside the gene matches: 5. The CDR3 is 15 amino acids. From germline, CDR1 is SGHTA and CDR2 FQGTGA. DNA of the CDR3: TGTGCCAGCACCCCCGGGACAGGGGACACCGGGGAGCTGTTTTTT. Protein: CASTPGTGDTGELFF. The entire variable domain, with the rest obtained from reference TRBV7-3 and TRBJ2-2, is as follows: GAGVSQTPSNKVTEKGKYVELRCDPISGHTALYWYRQSLGQGPEFLIYFQGTGAADDSGLPNDRFFAVRPEGSVSTLKIQRTERGDSAVYLCASTPGTGDTGELFFGEGSRLTVL.